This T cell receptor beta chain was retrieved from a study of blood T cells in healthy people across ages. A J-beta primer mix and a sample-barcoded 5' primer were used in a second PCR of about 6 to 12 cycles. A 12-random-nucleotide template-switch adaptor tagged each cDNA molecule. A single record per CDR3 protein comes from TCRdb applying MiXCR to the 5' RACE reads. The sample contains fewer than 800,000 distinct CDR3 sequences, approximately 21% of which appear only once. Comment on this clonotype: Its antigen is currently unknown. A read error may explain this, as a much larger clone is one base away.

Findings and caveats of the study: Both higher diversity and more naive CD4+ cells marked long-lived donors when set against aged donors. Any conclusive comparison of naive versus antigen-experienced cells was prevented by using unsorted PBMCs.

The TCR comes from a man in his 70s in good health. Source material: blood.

The CDR3: CASNLQGYSEQFF. As DNA, the CDR3 is TGTGCCAGCAATCTGCAGGGGTACAGTGAGCAGTTCTTC. V gene TRBV14 combines with J gene TRBJ2-5; D may be TRBD1 (6 bases). TRBJ2-1 matches the DNA end more closely, so the J call is doubtful. The CDR3 sequence is 13 residues long. Germline V gene lookup returns CDR1 SGHDN and CDR2 FVKESK.